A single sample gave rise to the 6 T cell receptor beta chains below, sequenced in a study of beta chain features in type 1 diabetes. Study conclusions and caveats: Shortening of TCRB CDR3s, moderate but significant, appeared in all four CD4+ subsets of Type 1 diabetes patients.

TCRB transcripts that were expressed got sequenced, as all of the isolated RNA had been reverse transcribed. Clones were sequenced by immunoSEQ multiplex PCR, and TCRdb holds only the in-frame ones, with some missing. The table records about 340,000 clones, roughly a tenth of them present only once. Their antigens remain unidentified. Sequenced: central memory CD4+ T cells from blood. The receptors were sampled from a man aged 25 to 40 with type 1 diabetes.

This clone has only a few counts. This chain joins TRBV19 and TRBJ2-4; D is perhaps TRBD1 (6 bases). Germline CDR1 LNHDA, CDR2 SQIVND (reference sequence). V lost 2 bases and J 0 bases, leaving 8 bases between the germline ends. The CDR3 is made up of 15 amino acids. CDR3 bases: TGTGCCAGTAGTATAACAGGGAGAGCCAAAAACATTCAGTACTTC. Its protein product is CASSITGRAKNIQYF.

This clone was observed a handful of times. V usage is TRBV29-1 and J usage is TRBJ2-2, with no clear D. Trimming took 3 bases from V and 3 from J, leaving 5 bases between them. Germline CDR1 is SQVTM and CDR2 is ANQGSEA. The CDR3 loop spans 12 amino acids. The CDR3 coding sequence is TGCAGCGTTGAGTCGCACACCGGGGAGCTGTTTTTT. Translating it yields CSVESHTGELFF.

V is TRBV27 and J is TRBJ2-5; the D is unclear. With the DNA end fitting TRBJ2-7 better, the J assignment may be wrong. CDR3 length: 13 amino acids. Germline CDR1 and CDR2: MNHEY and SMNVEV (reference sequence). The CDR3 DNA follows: TGTGCCAGCAGTTTATCTACTGGGAACGAGCAGTACTTC. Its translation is CASSLSTGNEQYF.

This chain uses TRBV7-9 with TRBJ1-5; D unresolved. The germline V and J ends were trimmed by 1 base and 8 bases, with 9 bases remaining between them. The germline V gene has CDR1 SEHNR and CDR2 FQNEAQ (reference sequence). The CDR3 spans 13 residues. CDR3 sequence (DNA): TGTGCCAGCAGCTTAGGTCTAAGGGAGCCCCAGCATTTT. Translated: CASSLGLREPQHF. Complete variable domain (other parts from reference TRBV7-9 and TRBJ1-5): DTGVSQNPRHKITKRGQNVTFRCDPISEHNRLYWYRQTLGQGPEFLTYFQNEAQLEKSRLLSDRFSAERPKGSFSTLEIQRTEQGDSAMYLCASSLGLREPQHFGDGTRLSIL.

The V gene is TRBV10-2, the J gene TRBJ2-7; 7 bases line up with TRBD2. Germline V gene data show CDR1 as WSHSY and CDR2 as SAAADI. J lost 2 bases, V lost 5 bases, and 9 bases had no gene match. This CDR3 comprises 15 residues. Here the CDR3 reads CASSRVASGAYEQYF. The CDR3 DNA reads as TGCGCCAGCAGTCGAGTCGCTAGCGGAGCCTACGAGCAGTACTTC.

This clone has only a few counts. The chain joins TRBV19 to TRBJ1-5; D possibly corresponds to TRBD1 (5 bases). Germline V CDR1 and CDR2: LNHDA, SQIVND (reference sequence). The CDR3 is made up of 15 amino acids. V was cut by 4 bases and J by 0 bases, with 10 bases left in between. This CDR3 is CASSRGWDSNQPQHF. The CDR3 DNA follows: TGTGCCAGTAGTAGGGGCTGGGATAGCAATCAGCCCCAGCATTTT.